This T cell receptor (beta chain) was recorded in a study of blood T cell repertoires in COVID-19. Here immunoSEQ multiplex PCR was the method, and the copy in TCRdb shows in-frame clones only, minus some. Of around 180,000 clones in the sample, 84% are singletons; the top ten hold less than 15%. The length of the CDR3 is 14 residues. Trimming removed 6 bases from V and 9 bases from J; junction bases left unmatched: 8. Germline loops: CDR1 LGHNA, CDR2 YNFKEQ. J is TRBJ1-6 and V is TRBV4-2; TRBD1 matches 7 bases. Material for sequencing was PBMCs or T cells enriched from blood (not recorded which). The receptor comes from a man aged 50 to 59 who had recovered from COVID-19. The CDR3 DNA is TGTGCCAGCAGATTGACAGGGAATGCTTCACCCCTCCACTTT. It codes for CASRLTGNASPLHF.